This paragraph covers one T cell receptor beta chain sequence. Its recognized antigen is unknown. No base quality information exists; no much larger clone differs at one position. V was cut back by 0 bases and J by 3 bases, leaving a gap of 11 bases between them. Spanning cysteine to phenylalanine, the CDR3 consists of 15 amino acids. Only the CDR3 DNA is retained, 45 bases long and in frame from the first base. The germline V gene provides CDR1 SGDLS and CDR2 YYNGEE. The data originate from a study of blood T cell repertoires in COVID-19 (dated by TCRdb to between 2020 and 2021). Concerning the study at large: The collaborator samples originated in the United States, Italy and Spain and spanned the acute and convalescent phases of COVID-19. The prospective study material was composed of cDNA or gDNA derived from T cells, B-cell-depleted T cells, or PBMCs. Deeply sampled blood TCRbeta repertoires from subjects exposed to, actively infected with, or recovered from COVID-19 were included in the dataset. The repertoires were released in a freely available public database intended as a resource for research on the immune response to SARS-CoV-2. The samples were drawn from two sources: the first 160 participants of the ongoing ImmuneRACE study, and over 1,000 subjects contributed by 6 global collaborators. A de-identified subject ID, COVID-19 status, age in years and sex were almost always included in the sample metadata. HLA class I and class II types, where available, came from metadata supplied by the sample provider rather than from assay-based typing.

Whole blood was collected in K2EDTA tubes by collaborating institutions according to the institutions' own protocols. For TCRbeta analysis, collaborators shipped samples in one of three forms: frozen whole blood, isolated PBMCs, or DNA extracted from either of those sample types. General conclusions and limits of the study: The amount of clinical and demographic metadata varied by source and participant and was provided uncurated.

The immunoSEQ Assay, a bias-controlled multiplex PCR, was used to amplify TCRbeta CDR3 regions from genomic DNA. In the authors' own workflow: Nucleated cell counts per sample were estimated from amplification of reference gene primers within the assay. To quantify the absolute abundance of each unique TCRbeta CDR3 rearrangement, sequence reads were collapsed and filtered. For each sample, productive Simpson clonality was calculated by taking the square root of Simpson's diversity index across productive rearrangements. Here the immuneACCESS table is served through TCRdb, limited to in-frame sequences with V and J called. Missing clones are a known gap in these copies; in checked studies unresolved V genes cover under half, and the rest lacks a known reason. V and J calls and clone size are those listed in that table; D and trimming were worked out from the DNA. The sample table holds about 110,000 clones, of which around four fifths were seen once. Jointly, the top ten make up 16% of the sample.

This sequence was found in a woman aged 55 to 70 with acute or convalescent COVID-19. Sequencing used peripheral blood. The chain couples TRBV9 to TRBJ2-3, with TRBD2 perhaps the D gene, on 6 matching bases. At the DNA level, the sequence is TGTGCCAGCAGCGTAGTCGGGGGTACGACAGATACGCAGTATTTT. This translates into CASSVVGGTTDTQYF.